The 13 T cell receptor beta chains below were found in one sample sequenced in a study of cytomegalovirus exposure and HLA in healthy donors. Both 60 Vbeta primers and 13 Jbeta primers went into the PCR. Sequencing used immunoSEQ multiplex PCR; TCRdb keeps in-frame clones, though not all of them. The profile covers about 150,000 clones, with 60% to 80% appearing a single time and over 9% taken by the ten largest. Source material: PBMCs. These receptors were obtained from a young man in good health and CMV-seropositive.

This chain links TRBV6-5 with TRBJ2-7, with 8 bases aligning to TRBD2. Germline trimming cut 4 bases from V and 8 bases from J; bases unmatched to any gene: 13. CDR1 is MNHEY, CDR2 SVGAGI, per germline. The CDR3 has 15 amino acids. This CDR3 is CASSSGGRPLGKQYF. The CDR3, as DNA: TGTGCCAGCAGTTCGGGCGGGAGGCCCTTAGGGAAGCAGTACTTC.

The CDR3 coding sequence is TGTGCCAGCAGTTACTCGACCAGGGGGCCCTACGAGCAGTACTTC. It specifies CASSYSTRGPYEQYF. The rearrangement links TRBV6-5 to TRBJ2-7, with 8 bases that match TRBD1. The V segment lost 0 bases and the J segment 2 bases; nucleotides outside the gene matches: 3. CDR1 and CDR2 (germline): MNHEY, SVGAGI. The CDR3 is made up of 15 amino acids.

The J gene is TRBJ1-1, the V gene TRBV7-9, with D maybe TRBD1 (6 bases). The V end lost 5 bases, the J end lost 4 bases, and 17 bases lay between the germline ends. The CDR3 runs 15 residues. Germline CDR1 SEHNR, CDR2 FQNEAQ (reference sequence). CDR3 residues: CASSLDRLGSTEAFF. In DNA form, the CDR3 reads TGTGCCAGCAGCCTCGACAGGTTGGGAAGCACTGAAGCTTTCTTT.

This sequence joins TRBV9 and TRBJ1-1; 7 bases fit TRBD1. Germline V gives CDR1 SGDLS, CDR2 YYNGEE. Losses at the gene ends were 0 bases for V and 5 bases for J; bases not matched to a gene: 7. CDR3 size: 15 residues. The CDR3 is CASSVGGTGVTEAFF. The DNA of the CDR3 is TGTGCCAGCAGCGTAGGAGGTACAGGGGTGACTGAAGCTTTCTTT.

The rearrangement links TRBV5-1 to TRBJ2-5; 8 nucleotides agree with TRBD1. The germline V gene encodes CDR1 SGHRS and CDR2 YFSETQ. Trimming took 4 bases from V and 5 from J; bases not matched to a gene: 10. CDR3 length: 15 amino acids. The CDR3 loop reads CASSAGQVLRETQYF. DNA for the CDR3: TGCGCCAGCAGCGCGGGACAGGTACTCCGCGAGACCCAGTACTTC.

The chain joins TRBV30 to TRBJ1-2; 7 bases fit TRBD1. The CDR3 length is 12 residues. V lost 0 bases, J lost 8 bases, and 3 bases stayed unmatched. Germline loops: CDR1 GTSNPN, CDR2 SVGIG (reference sequence). The CDR3 DNA reads as TGTGCCTGGAGTGTTAAAGGGGGCGGCTACACCTTC. It is translated as CAWSVKGGGYTF. Using reference TRBV30 and TRBJ1-2 for the parts outside the CDR3, the full variable domain is SQTIHQWPATLVQPVGSPLSLECTVEGTSNPNLYWYRQAAGRGLQLLFYSVGIGQISSEVPQNLSASRPQDRQFILSSKKLLLSDSGFYLCAWSVKGGGYTFGSGTRLTVV.

This clone has only one observation. The CDR3 sequence is CASSFTGTGKNEQFF. CDR3 DNA sequence: TGTGCCAGTAGTTTTACCGGGACAGGTAAAAATGAGCAGTTCTTC. The chain joins TRBV19 to TRBJ2-1, with TRBD1 matching over 8 bases. Germline CDR1 reads LNHDA; CDR2 reads SQIVND (reference sequence). V trimming: 5 bases; J trimming: 7 bases; junction bases outside the gene matches: 10. This CDR3 is 15 amino acids long.

This rearrangement joins TRBV7-6 to TRBJ1-2; perhaps TRBD1 as D (6 bases). Germline V gene data show CDR1 as SGHVS and CDR2 as FNYEAQ. V was pared by 8 bases and J by 5 bases, with 18 bases between. This CDR3 comprises 14 residues. The CDR3 here is CASGGAGATYGYTF. The CDR3 bases are TGTGCCAGCGGGGGCGCGGGGGCGACTTATGGCTACACCTTC.

This clone appeared a few times. V gene TRBV6-5 combines with J gene TRBJ1-2, with D possibly being TRBD1 (5 bases). In germline, CDR1 is MNHEY, CDR2 SVGAGI. The CDR3 length is 14 residues. Trimming took off 5 bases at V and 6 bases at J, with 16 bases between the two ends. CDR3 in amino acids: CASSKNRKGDGYTF. The CDR3 DNA is TGTGCCAGCAGTAAGAACAGGAAGGGTGATGGCTACACCTTC.

The J gene is TRBJ2-5, the V gene TRBV27; TRBD2 is a possible D gene (5 bases). This CDR3 has 14 residues. CDR1 is MNHEY, CDR2 SMNVEV, per germline (reference sequence). V shed 0 bases and J shed 5 bases, with 10 bases lying between them. CDR3 amino acids: CASSLSGVGETQYF. DNA of the CDR3: TGTGCCAGCAGTTTATCGGGAGTTGGGGAGACCCAGTACTTC.

This chain joins TRBV6-4 and TRBJ1-5, with TRBD1 matching over 8 bases. This CDR3 is 15 amino acids long. The germline V gene encodes CDR1 MRHNA and CDR2 SNTAGT. Unmatched junction bases numbered 11, after V lost 7 bases and J lost 6 bases. For the CDR3, the DNA is TGTGCCAGCACCCTCGACAGGGGACGGGGTCAGCCCCAGCATTTT. Translating gives CASTLDRGRGQPQHF.

This clone was found a few times. V usage is TRBV2 and J usage is TRBJ1-1; the match to TRBD1 covers 7 bases. Germline CDR1 and CDR2: SNHLY and FYNNEI. CDR3 length: 14 amino acids. The V gene end was trimmed by 6 bases and the J gene end by 3 bases; junction bases not matched to a gene: 7. The CDR3 here is CASSWDRPDTEAFF. CDR3 bases: TGTGCCAGCAGCTGGGACAGACCAGACACTGAAGCTTTCTTT.

This chain links TRBV29-1 with TRBJ2-1, with D tentatively TRBD1 (6 bases). Germline CDR1 is SQVTM and CDR2 is ANQGSEA. The CDR3 totals 12 residues. Trimming pared 7 bases from V and 4 bases from J, leaving 11 bases between. DNA of the CDR3: TGCAGCGGCGGACAGCGTTACAATGAGCAGTTCTTC. Its protein is CSGGQRYNEQFF.